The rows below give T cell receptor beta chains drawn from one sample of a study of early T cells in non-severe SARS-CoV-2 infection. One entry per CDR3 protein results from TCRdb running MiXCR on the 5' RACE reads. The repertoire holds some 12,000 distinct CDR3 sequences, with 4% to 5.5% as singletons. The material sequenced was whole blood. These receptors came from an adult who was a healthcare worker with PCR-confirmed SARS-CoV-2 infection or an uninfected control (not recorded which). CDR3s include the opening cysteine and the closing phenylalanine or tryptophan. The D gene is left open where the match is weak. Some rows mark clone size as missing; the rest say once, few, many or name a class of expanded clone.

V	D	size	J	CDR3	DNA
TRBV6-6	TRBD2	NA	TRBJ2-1	CASSTPASGGASYNEQFF	TGTGCCAGCAGTACGCCAGCTAGCGGGGGGGCCTCCTACAATGAGCAGTTCTTC
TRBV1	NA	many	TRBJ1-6	CTSSRCSYNSPLHF	TGCACCAGCAGCCGGTGCTCCTATAATTCACCCCTCCACTTT
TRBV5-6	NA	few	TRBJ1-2	CASSLTGFYDYGYTF	TGTGCCAGCAGCTTGACAGGGTTTTACGACTATGGCTACACCTTC
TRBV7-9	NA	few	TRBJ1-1	CASSRESWEAFF	TGTGCCAGCAGCCGTGAGTCTTGGGAAGCTTTCTTT
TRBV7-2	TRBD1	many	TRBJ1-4	CASSFDRGTNEKLFF	TGTGCCAGCAGCTTTGACAGGGGAACTAATGAAAAACTGTTTTTT
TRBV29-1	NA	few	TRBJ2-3	CSVDGEAGPDTQYF	TGCAGCGTTGACGGGGAGGCAGGGCCAGATACGCAGTATTTT
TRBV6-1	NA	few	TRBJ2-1	CASSNSADEQFF	TGTGCCAGCAGTAACAGCGCCGATGAGCAGTTCTTC
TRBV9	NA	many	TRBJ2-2	CASSPTDSPNTGELFF	TGTGCCAGCAGCCCTACCGACTCACCGAACACCGGGGAGCTGTTTTTT
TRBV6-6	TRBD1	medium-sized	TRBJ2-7	CASTGQGVHEQYF	TGTGCCAGCACCGGACAGGGTGTCCACGAGCAGTACTTC
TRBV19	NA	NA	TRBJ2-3	CASSRTHLTDTQYF	TGTGCCAGTAGTCGGACCCATTTGACAGATACGCAGTATTTT
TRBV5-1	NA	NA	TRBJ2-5	CASRVGQETQYF	TGCGCCAGCAGAGTGGGCCAAGAGACCCAGTACTTC
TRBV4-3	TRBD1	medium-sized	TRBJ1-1	CASSSETGTANPLNTEAFF	TGCGCCAGCAGCTCAGAGACCGGGACAGCAAATCCTTTGAACACTGAAGCTTTCTTT
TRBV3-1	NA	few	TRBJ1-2	CASSLGRQGYTF	TGTGCCAGCAGCCTAGGGCGTCAAGGCTACACCTTC
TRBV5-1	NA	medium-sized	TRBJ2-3	CASSIGARTDTQYF	TGCGCCAGCAGCATCGGGGCCCGCACAGATACGCAGTATTTT
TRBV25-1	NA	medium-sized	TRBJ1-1	CASSASQGVMAEAFF	TGTGCCAGCAGTGCCTCCCAGGGAGTGATGGCTGAAGCTTTCTTT
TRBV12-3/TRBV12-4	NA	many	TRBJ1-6	CASSLTGVHSPLHF	TGTGCCAGCAGCCTAACGGGGGTCCACTCACCCCTCCACTTT
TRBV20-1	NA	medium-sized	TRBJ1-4	CSRSRGRDEKLFF	TGCAGTCGTTCCCGAGGACGGGATGAAAAACTGTTTTTT
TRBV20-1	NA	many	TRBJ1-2	CSARDWRQTSDYGYTF	TGCAGTGCTAGAGACTGGCGACAGACATCTGACTATGGCTACACCTTC
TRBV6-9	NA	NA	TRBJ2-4	CASSYSGIQNDIQYF	TGTGCCAGCAGTTATTCGGGGATACAGAATGACATTCAGTACTTC
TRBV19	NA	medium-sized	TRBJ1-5	CASSIDRVGQFSNQPQHF	TGTGCCAGTAGTATAGATCGTGTGGGCCAGTTTAGCAATCAGCCCCAGCATTTT
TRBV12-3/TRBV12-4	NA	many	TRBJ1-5	CASSFDRSNQPQHF	TGTGCCAGCAGTTTTGATAGAAGCAATCAGCCCCAGCATTTT
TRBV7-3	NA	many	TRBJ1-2	CASSPTGKMGYTF	TGTGCCAGCAGCCCCACAGGGAAAATGGGCTACACCTTC
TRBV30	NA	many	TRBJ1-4	CAWKSQGEKLFF	TGTGCCTGGAAATCACAGGGTGAAAAACTGTTTTTT
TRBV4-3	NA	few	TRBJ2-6	CASSQVGESSGANVLTF	TGCGCCAGCAGCCAAGTAGGAGAAAGCTCTGGGGCCAACGTCCTGACTTTC
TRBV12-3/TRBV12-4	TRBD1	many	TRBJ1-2	CASSSWDRDRMYGYTF	TGTGCCAGCAGTTCCTGGGACAGGGACCGTATGTATGGCTACACCTTC
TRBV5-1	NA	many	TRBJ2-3	CASSLRPGADTQYF	TGCGCCAGCAGCCTACGACCGGGGGCAGATACGCAGTATTTT
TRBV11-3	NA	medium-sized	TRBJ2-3	CASSSGQGNTDTQYF	TGTGCCAGCAGCTCTGGGCAGGGAAACACAGATACGCAGTATTTT
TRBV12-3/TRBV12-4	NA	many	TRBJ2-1	CASIGGSSYNEQFF	TGTGCCAGCATTGGGGGGAGCTCCTACAATGAGCAGTTCTTC
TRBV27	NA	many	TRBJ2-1	CASSLDDSYNEQFF	TGTGCCAGCAGTTTGGACGACTCCTACAATGAGCAGTTCTTC
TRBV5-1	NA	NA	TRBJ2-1	CASSLALSGYYNEQFF	TGCGCCAGCAGCTTGGCTCTATCGGGCTATTACAATGAGCAGTTCTTC
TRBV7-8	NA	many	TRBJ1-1	CASSSHRVPMNTEAFF	TGTGCCAGCAGCAGCCACAGGGTCCCCATGAACACTGAAGCTTTCTTT
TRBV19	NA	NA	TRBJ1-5	CASTQGPLGNQPQHF	TGTGCCAGTACGCAGGGGCCCTTAGGCAATCAGCCCCAGCATTTT
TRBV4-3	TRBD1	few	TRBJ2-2	CASSQPTRTGRYTGELFF	TGCGCCAGCAGCCAACCCACCCGGACAGGGCGGTACACCGGGGAGCTGTTTTTT
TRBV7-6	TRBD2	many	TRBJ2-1	CASSASGGGFNEQFF	TGTGCCAGCAGCGCCAGCGGGGGCGGGTTCAATGAGCAGTTCTTC
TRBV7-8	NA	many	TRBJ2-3	CASSSRGPGDTQYF	TGTGCCAGCAGCTCACGAGGGCCTGGAGATACGCAGTATTTT
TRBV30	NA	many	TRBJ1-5	CAWSGNWGWGKPQHF	TGTGCCTGGAGTGGCAATTGGGGGTGGGGTAAGCCCCAGCATTTT
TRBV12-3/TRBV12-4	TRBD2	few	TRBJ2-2	CASSLARRGTRDTGELFF	TGTGCCAGCAGTTTAGCGCGGCGGGGGACTCGAGACACCGGGGAGCTGTTTTTT
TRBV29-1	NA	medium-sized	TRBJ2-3	CSVEEPSGKSTDTQYF	TGCAGCGTTGAAGAACCGTCCGGGAAGAGCACAGATACGCAGTATTTT
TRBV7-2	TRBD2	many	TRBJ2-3	CASSSRAGVTDTQYF	TGTGCCAGCAGCTCAAGGGCGGGGGTCACAGATACGCAGTATTTT
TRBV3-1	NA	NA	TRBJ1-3	CASSQPGPVSGNTIYF	TGTGCCAGCAGCCAACCCGGGCCAGTCTCTGGAAACACCATATATTTT
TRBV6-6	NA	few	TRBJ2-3	CASSYSIRATDTQYF	TGTGCCAGCAGTTACTCGATCAGGGCAACAGATACGCAGTATTTT
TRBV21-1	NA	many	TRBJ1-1	CASKSGGQAFRLSNTEAFF	TGTGCCAGCAAGTCTGGGGGACAGGCTTTTCGCCTATCGAACACTGAAGCTTTCTTT
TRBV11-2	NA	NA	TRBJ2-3	CASSLGRIEDTQYF	TGTGCCAGCAGCTTGGGCAGGATTGAGGATACGCAGTATTTT
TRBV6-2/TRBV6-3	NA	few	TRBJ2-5	CASRVLETQYF	TGTGCCAGCAGGGTCTTAGAGACCCAGTACTTC
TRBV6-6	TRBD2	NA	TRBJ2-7	CASSFVRDYTLHEQYF	TGTGCCAGCAGTTTCGTCCGGGACTATACTCTACACGAGCAGTACTTC
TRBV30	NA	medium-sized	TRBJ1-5	CAWAQNSNQPQHF	TGTGCCTGGGCACAGAATAGCAATCAGCCCCAGCATTTT
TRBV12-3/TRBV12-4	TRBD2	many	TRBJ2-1	CASTKLAGGPGNEQFF	TGTGCCAGCACCAAACTAGCGGGGGGGCCAGGGAATGAGCAGTTCTTC
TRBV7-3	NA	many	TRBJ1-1	CASSLVHGGMNTEAFF	TGTGCCAGCAGCTTGGTCCATGGGGGGATGAACACTGAAGCTTTCTTT
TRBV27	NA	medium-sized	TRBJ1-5	CASSPYGPQPQHF	TGTGCCAGCAGCCCTTACGGCCCTCAGCCCCAGCATTTT
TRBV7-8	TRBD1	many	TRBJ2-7	CASSAGTDRGEQYF	TGTGCCAGCAGCGCTGGAACTGACAGGGGAGAGCAGTACTTC
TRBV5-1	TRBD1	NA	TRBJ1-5	CASSPWTGFSNQPQHF	TGCGCCAGCAGCCCCTGGACAGGGTTTAGCAATCAGCCCCAGCATTTT